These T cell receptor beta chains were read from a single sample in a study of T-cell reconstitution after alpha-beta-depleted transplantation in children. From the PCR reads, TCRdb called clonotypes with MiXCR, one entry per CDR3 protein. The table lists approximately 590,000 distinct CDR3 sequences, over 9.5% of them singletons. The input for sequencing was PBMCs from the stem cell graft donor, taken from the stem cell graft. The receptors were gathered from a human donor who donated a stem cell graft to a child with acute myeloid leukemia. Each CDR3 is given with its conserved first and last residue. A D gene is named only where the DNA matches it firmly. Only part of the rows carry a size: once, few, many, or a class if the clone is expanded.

DNA: TGTGCCAGCAGCCGTGGAGAGACTGTAGAACTGTTTTTT; CDR3: CASSRGETVELFF; size: few; V: TRBV7-9; D: -; J: TRBJ1-4
DNA: TGCGCCAGCAGCCAAGAGGGAGCGGCTCGTCCCACAGATACGCAGTATTTT; CDR3: CASSQEGAARPTDTQYF; size: -; V: TRBV4-1; D: -; J: TRBJ2-3
DNA: TGCGCCAGCACCACTGAGGGGCCCGGGGAGCTGTTTTTT; CDR3: CASTTEGPGELFF; size: -; V: TRBV5-1; D: -; J: TRBJ2-2
DNA: TGTGCCAGCAGGGGGGAATTCGGCAGGGGGCGGGATGAGCAGTTCTTC; CDR3: CASRGEFGRGRDEQFF; size: once; V: TRBV7-9; D: TRBD1; J: TRBJ2-1
DNA: TGTACCATCTGCCCTTTAACCCCCGGGACAGGGCAAGAGACCCAGTACTTC; CDR3: CTICPLTPGTGQETQYF; size: once; V: TRBV2; D: TRBD1; J: TRBJ2-5
DNA: TGTGCCAGCGCCAATCCCGGGACAGCCTACGAGCAGTACTTC; CDR3: CASANPGTAYEQYF; size: few; V: TRBV28; D: TRBD1; J: TRBJ2-7
DNA: TGCAGTGCTAGCGTACTAGCGGGAGCACCCAACGAGCAGTACTTC; CDR3: CSASVLAGAPNEQYF; size: -; V: TRBV20-1; D: TRBD2; J: TRBJ2-7
DNA: TGCGCCAGCAGCTTCGGGACTAGCGGGAACTCCTACAATGAGCAGTTCTTC; CDR3: CASSFGTSGNSYNEQFF; size: -; V: TRBV5-1; D: TRBD2; J: TRBJ2-1
DNA: TGTGCCAGCAGCTCCTCAGGGGGATCCTATGGCTACACCTTC; CDR3: CASSSSGGSYGYTF; size: -; V: TRBV7-9; D: TRBD1; J: TRBJ1-2
DNA: TGCGCCAGCAGCCCGGACATCGGGGGCCAAGAGACCCAGTACTTC; CDR3: CASSPDIGGQETQYF; size: -; V: TRBV4-3; D: -; J: TRBJ2-5
DNA: TGTGCCAGCACCCAGAGGGCGGGGGCGGCTGAGCAGTTCTTC; CDR3: CASTQRAGAAEQFF; size: -; V: TRBV7-2; D: -; J: TRBJ2-1
DNA: TGTGCCAGCAGCTTCAACAGGGGGGTTGGAACCGGGGAGCTGTTTTTT; CDR3: CASSFNRGVGTGELFF; size: few; V: TRBV7-9; D: TRBD1; J: TRBJ2-2
DNA: TGTGCCAGCAGTACCCCACGTGCGGGCGAGCAGTACTTC; CDR3: CASSTPRAGEQYF; size: many; V: TRBV7-2; D: -; J: TRBJ2-7
DNA: TGTGCCAGCAGCCCGACAGCGACGCACGAGCAGTACTTC; CDR3: CASSPTATHEQYF; size: few; V: TRBV7-2; D: -; J: TRBJ2-7